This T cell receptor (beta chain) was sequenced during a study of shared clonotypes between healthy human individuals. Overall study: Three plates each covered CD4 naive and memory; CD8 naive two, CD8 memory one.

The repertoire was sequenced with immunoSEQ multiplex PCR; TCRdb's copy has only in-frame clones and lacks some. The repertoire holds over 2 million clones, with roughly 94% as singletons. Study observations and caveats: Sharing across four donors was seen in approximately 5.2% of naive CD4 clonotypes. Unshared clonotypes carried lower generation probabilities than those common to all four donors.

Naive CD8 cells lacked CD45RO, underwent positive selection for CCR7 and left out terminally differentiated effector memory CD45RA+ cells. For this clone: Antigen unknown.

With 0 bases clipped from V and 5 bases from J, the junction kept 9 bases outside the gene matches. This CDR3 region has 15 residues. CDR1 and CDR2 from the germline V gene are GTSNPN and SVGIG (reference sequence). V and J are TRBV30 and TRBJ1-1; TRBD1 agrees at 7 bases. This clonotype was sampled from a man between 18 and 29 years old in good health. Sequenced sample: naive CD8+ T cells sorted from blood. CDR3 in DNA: TGTGCCTGGAGTGTACCCTATAGGGGGCGAACTGAAGCTTTCTTT. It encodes CAWSVPYRGRTEAFF.